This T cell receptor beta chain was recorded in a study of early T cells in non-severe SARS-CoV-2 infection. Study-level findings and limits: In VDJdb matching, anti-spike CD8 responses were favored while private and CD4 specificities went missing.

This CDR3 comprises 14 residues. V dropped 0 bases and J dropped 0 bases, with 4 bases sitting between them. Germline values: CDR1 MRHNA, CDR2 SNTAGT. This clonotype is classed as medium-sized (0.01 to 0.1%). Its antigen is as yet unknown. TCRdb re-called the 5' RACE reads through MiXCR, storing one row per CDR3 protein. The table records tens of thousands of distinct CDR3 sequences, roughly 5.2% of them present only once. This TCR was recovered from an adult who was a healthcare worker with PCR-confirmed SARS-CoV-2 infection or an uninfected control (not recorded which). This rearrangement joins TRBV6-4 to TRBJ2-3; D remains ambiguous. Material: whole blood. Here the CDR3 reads CASSDSESTDTQYF. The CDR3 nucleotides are TGTGCCAGCAGTGACTCCGAGAGCACAGATACGCAGTATTTT.